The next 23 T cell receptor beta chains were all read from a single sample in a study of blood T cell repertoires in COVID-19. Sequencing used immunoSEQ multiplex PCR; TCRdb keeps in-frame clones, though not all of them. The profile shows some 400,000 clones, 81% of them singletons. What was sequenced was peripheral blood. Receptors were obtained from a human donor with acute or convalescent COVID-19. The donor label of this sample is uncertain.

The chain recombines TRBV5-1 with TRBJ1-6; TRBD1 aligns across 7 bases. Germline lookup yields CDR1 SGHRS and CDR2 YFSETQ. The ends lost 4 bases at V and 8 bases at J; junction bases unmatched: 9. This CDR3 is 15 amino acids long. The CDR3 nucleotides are TGCGCCAGCAGCCCACGACAGGGAGGTGATTCACCCCTCCACTTT. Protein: CASSPRQGGDSPLHF.

The chain's CDR3 is CASRDFATNEKLFF. CDR3 nucleotide sequence: TGTGCCAGCAGGGATTTTGCAACTAATGAAAAACTGTTTTTT. The V call is TRBV30, the J call TRBJ1-4; D is perhaps TRBD1 (5 bases). Germline V gives CDR1 GTSNPN, CDR2 SVGIG (reference sequence). This CDR3 comprises 14 residues. Trimming cost V 8 bases and J 0 bases, with 13 bases left between them.

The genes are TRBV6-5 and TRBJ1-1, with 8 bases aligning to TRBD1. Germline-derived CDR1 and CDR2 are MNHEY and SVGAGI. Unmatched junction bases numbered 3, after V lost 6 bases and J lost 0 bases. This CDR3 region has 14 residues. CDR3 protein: CASSRDRMNTEAFF. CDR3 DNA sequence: TGTGCCAGCAGCCGGGACAGGATGAACACTGAAGCTTTCTTT.

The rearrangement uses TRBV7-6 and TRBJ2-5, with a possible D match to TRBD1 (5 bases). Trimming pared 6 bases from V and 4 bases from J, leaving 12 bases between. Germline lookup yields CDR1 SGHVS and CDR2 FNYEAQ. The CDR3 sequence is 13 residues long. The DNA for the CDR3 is TGTGCCAGCAGTCGACAGTGGGGAGAGACCCAGTACTTC. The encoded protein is CASSRQWGETQYF.

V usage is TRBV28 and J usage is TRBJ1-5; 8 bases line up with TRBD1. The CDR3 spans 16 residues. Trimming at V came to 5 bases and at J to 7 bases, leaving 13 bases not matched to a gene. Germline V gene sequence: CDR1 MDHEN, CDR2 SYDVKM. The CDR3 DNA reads TGTGCCAGCAGTCCCATAGACAGGGGCGCGGGGCAGCCCCAGCATTTT. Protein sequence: CASSPIDRGAGQPQHF.

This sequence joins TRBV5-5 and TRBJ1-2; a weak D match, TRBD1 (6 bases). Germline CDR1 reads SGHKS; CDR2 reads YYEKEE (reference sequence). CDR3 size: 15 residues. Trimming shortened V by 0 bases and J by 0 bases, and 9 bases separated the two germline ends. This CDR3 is CASSLGTGTNYGYTF. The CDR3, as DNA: TGTGCCAGCAGCTTGGGAACAGGGACTAACTATGGCTACACCTTC. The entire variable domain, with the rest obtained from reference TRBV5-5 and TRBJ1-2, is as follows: DAGVTQSPTHLIKTRGQQVTLRCSPISGHKSVSWYQQVLGQGPQFIFQYYEKEERGRGNFPDRFSARQFPNYSSELNVNALLLGDSALYLCASSLGTGTNYGYTFGSGTRLTVV.

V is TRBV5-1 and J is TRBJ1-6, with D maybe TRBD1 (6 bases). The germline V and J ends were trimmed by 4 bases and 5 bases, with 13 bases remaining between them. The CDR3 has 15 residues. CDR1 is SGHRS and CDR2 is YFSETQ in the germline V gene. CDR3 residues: CASSQDSVNNSPLHF. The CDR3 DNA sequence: TGCGCCAGCAGCCAGGACAGTGTCAATAATTCACCCCTCCACTTT.

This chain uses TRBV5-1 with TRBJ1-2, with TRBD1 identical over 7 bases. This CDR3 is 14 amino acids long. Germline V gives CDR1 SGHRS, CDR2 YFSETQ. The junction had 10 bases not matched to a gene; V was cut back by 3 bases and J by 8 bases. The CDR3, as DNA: TGCGCCAGCAGCTCACAGGGGTTCAATGCGGGCTACACCTTC. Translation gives CASSSQGFNAGYTF.

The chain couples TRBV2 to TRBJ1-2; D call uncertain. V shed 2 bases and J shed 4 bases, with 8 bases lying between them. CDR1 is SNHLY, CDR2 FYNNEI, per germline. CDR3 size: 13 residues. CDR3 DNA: TGTGCCAGCAGTGAATTGGAGGGCTATGGCTACACCTTC. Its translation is CASSELEGYGYTF.

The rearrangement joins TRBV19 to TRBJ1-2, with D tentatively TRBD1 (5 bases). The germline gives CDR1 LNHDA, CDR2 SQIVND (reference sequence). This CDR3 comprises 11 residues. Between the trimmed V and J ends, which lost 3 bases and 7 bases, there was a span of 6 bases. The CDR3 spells CASSIQGGYTF. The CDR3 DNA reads TGTGCCAGTAGTATTCAGGGTGGCTACACCTTC.

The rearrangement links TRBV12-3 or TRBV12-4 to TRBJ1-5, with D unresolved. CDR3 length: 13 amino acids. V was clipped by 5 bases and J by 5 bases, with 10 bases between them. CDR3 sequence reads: CASSQGDDQPQHF. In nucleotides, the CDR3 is TGTGCCAGCAGTCAAGGAGACGATCAGCCCCAGCATTTT.

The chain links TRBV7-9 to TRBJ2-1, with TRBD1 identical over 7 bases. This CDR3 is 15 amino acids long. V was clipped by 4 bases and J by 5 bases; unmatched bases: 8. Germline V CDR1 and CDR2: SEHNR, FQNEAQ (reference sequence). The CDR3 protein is CASSSKTGLDNEQFF. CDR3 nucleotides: TGTGCCAGCAGCTCGAAGACAGGGTTGGACAATGAGCAGTTCTTC.

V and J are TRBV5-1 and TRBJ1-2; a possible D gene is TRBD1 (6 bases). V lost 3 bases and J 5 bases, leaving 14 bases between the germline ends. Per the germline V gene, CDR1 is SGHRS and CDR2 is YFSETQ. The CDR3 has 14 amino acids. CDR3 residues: CASSSQDSRYGYTF. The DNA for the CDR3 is TGCGCCAGCAGCTCGCAGGACAGTCGATATGGCTACACCTTC. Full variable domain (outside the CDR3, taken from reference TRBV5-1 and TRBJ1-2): KAGVTQTPRYLIKTRGQQVTLSCSPISGHRSVSWYQQTPGQGLQFLFEYFSETQRNKGNFPGRFSGRQFSNSRSEMNVSTLELGDSALYLCASSSQDSRYGYTFGSGTRLTVV.

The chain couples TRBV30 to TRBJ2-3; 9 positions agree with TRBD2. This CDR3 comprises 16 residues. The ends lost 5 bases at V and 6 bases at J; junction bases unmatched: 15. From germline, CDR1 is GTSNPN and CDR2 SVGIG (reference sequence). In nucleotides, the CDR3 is TGTGCCTGGGCCCCCGTAGGGGCGGGGGGGACGGATACGCAGTATTTT. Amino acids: CAWAPVGAGGTDTQYF. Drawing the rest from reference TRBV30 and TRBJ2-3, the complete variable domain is SQTIHQWPATLVQPVGSPLSLECTVEGTSNPNLYWYRQAAGRGLQLLFYSVGIGQISSEVPQNLSASRPQDRQFILSSKKLLLSDSGFYLCAWAPVGAGGTDTQYFGPGTRLTVL.

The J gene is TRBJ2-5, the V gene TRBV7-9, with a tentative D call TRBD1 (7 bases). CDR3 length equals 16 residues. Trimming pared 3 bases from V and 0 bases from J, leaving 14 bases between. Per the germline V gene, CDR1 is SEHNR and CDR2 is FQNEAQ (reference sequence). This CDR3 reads CASSFGGGAYQETQYF. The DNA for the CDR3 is TGTGCCAGCAGCTTTGGAGGGGGCGCGTACCAAGAGACCCAGTACTTC.

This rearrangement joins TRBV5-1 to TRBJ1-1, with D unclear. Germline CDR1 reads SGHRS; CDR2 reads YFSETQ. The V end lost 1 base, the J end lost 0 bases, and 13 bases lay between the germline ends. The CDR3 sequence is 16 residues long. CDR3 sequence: CASSLTVGVMNTEAFF. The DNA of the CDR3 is TGCGCCAGCAGCTTGACGGTCGGGGTTATGAACACTGAAGCTTTCTTT. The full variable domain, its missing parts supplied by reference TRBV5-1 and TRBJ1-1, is KAGVTQTPRYLIKTRGQQVTLSCSPISGHRSVSWYQQTPGQGLQFLFEYFSETQRNKGNFPGRFSGRQFSNSRSEMNVSTLELGDSALYLCASSLTVGVMNTEAFFGQGTRLTVV.

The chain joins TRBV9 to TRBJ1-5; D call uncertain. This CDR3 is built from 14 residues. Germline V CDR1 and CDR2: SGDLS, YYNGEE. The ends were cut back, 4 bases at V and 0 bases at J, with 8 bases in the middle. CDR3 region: CASSPSDSNQPQHF. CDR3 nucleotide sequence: TGTGCCAGCAGCCCGAGTGATAGCAATCAGCCCCAGCATTTT. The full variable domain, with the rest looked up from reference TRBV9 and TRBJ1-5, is DSGVTQTPKHLITATGQRVTLRCSPRSGDLSVYWYQQSLDQGLQFLIQYYNGEERAKGNILERFSAQQFPDLHSELNLSSLELGDSALYFCASSPSDSNQPQHFGDGTRLSIL.

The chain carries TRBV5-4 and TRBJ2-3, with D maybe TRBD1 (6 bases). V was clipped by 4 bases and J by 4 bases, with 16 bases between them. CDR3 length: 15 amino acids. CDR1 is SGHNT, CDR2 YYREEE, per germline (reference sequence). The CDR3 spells CASSDRRRTADTQYF. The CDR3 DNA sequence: TGTGCCAGCAGCGACAGGCGACGCACGGCAGATACGCAGTATTTT.

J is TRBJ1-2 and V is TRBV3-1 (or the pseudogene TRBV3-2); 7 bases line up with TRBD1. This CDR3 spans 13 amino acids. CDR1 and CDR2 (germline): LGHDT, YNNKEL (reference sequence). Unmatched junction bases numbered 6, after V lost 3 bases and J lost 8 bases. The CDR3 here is CASSHLTGRGYTF. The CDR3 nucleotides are TGTGCCAGCAGCCACTTGACAGGGAGAGGCTACACCTTC.

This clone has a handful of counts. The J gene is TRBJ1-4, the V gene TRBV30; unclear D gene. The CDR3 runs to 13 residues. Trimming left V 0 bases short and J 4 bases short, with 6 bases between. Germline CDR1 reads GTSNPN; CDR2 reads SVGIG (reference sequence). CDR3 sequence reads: CAWSVNSNEKLFF. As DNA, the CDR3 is TGTGCCTGGAGTGTTAACAGTAATGAAAAACTGTTTTTT.

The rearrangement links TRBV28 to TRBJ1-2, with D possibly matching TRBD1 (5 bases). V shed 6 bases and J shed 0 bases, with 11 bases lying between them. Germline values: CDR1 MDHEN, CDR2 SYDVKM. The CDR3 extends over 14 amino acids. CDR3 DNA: TGTGCCAGCAGCCGGCGGGGGTCTAACTATGGCTACACCTTC. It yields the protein CASSRRGSNYGYTF.

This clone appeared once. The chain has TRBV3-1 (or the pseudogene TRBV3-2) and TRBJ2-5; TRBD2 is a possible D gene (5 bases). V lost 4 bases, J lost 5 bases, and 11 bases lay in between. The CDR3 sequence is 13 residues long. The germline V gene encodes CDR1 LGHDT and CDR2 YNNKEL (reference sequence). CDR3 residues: CASSLRGPETQYF. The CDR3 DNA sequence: TGTGCCAGCAGCCTCCGGGGTCCGGAGACCCAGTACTTC.

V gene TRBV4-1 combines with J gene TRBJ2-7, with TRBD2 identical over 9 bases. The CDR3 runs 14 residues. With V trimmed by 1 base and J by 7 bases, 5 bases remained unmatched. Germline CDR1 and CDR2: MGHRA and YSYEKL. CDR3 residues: CASSQGAGGKEQYF. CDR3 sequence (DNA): TGCGCCAGCAGCCAAGGAGCGGGAGGCAAGGAGCAGTACTTC.